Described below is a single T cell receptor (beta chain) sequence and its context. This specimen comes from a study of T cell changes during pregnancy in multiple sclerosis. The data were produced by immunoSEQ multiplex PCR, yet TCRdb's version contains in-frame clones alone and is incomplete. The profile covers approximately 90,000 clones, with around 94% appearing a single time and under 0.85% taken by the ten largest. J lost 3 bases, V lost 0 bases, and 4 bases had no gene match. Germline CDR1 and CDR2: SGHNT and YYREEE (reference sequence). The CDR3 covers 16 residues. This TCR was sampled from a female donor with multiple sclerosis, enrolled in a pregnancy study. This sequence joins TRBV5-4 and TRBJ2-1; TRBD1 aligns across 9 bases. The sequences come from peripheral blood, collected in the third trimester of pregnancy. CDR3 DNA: TGTGCCAGCAGCTTGGTGACAGGGGGTAACTACAATGAGCAGTTCTTC. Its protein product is CASSLVTGGNYNEQFF.